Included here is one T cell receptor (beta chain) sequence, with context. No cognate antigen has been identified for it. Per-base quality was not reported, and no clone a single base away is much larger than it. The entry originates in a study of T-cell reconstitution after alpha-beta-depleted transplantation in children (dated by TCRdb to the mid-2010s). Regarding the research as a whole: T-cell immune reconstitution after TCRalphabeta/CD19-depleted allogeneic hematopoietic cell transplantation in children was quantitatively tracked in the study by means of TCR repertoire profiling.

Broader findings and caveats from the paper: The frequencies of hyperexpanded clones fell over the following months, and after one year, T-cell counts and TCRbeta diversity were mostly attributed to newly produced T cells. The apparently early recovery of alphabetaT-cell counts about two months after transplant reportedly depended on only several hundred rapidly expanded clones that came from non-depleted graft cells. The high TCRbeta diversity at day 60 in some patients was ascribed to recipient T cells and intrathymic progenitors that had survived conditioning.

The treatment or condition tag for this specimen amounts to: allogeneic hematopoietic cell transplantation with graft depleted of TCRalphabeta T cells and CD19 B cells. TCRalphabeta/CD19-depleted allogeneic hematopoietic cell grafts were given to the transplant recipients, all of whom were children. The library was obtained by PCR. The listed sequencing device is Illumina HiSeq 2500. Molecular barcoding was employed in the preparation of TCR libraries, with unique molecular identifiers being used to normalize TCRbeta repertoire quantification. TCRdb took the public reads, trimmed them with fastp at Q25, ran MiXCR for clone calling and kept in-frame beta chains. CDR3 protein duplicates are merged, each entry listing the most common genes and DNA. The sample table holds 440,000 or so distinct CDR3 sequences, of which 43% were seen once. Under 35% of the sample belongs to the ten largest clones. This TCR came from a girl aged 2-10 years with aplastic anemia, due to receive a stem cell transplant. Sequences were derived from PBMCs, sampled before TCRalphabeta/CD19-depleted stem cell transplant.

The CDR3 region has the sequence CASSSAWTTKSQYF. The nucleotide sequence reads TGTGCCAGCAGTTCAGCCTGGACGACAAAGAGCCAGTACTTC. This receptor chain uses TRBV12-3 or TRBV12-4 and TRBJ2-7; the D gene assignment is ambiguous. V gives up 4 bases and J gives up 10 bases, and the segment between their germline ends measures 20 bases. The cysteine opens and the phenylalanine closes a CDR3 of 14 amino acids. CDR3 DNA only is kept here, 42 bases in frame from base 1.